The 27 T cell receptor beta chains below all came from one sample that was sequenced in a study of T cells in Graves' hyperthyroidism and ophthalmopathy. The investigators amplified TCR beta CDR3 regions from RNA transcripts. A set of HTBI primers served as the primers for a first-round RT-PCR of the TCR CDR3. TCRdb redid the calling of the multiplex PCR reads with MiXCR, one entry per CDR3 protein. Of 380,000 or so distinct CDR3 sequences in the sample, roughly 13% were seen once. The material sequenced was blood. The receptor source for this set is a man between 25 and 39 years old with Graves' hyperthyroidism that later progressed to Graves' ophthalmopathy.

As to this clonotype: This sequence may be a read error, since a much larger clone differs from it by one base. The genes are TRBV20-1 and TRBJ1-5, with a possible D match to TRBD1 (6 bases). CDR1 is DFQATT, CDR2 SNEGSKA, per germline (reference sequence). This CDR3 region has 14 residues. The CDR3 sequence: CSAQGGTSNEPQHF. The CDR3 nucleotides read TGCAGTGCCCAAGGGGGGACGAGCAATGAGCCCCAGCATTTT.

The chain joins TRBV20-1 to TRBJ1-2; D unclear. Germline lookup yields CDR1 DFQATT and CDR2 SNEGSKA (reference sequence). Trimming shortened V by 2 bases and J by 2 bases, and 12 bases separated the two germline ends. The CDR3 spans 14 residues. The CDR3 DNA sequence: TGCAGTGCTAGACTGCAAGATACCAACTATGGCTACACCTTC. Its protein is CSARLQDTNYGYTF.

This clonotype came up a few times. This rearrangement joins TRBV29-1 to TRBJ1-2; tentatively, D is TRBD1 (6 bases). Germline assignment: CDR1 SQVTM and CDR2 ANQGSEA. V shed 5 bases and J shed 6 bases, with 19 bases lying between them. The CDR3 extends over 14 amino acids. The CDR3 bases are TGCAGCGTTATGGCTCTCGGGGGGCGGAATGGCTACACCTTC. Its translation: CSVMALGGRNGYTF.

This clonotype has at least ten counts. The chain couples TRBV7-9 to TRBJ2-5; perhaps TRBD2 as D (6 bases). V dropped 4 bases and J dropped 5 bases, with 17 bases sitting between them. Per germline, CDR1 SEHNR and CDR2 FQNEAQ (reference sequence). The CDR3 contains 15 residues. The CDR3 sequence is CASSSHLGGWETQYF. The DNA of the CDR3 is TGTGCCAGCAGCTCCCACCTCGGGGGTTGGGAGACCCAGTACTTC. Based on the CDR3 plus reference TRBV7-9 and TRBJ2-5, the full variable domain is DTGVSQNPRHKITKRGQNVTFRCDPISEHNRLYWYRQTLGQGPEFLTYFQNEAQLEKSRLLSDRFSAERPKGSFSTLEIQRTEQGDSAMYLCASSSHLGGWETQYFGPGTRLLVL.

The sample holds a few counts of this clonotype. This may come from a read error, since a much larger clone is one base off. No conserved phenylalanine or tryptophan is present at the end of the CDR3, so a read error is the likely explanation. The rearrangement uses TRBV12-3 or TRBV12-4 and TRBJ2-5, with 8 bases aligning to TRBD2. Trimming at V came to 4 bases and at J to 5 bases, leaving 6 bases not matched to a gene. The CDR3 spans 14 residues. In nucleotides, the CDR3 is TGTGCCAGCAGTTGGGGCGGGGGGCTGGAGACCCAGTACTCC. Its translation: CASSWGGGLETQYS.

The chain carries TRBV20-1 and TRBJ2-3, with TRBD2 matching over 8 bases. Trimming at V came to 0 bases and at J to 5 bases, leaving 4 bases not matched to a gene. This CDR3 spans 14 amino acids. From germline, CDR1 is DFQATT and CDR2 SNEGSKA (reference sequence). The CDR3 DNA reads as TGCAGTGCTAGAGACCGGGGGGGCATAGATACGCAGTATTTT. Translation gives CSARDRGGIDTQYF.

This clonotype was seen repeatedly, ten times or more. The chain combines TRBV2 with TRBJ1-1; 9 bases match TRBD1. Germline V CDR1 and CDR2: SNHLY, FYNNEI. V gave up 6 bases and J gave up 5 bases; unmatched junction bases: 10. The CDR3 consists of 15 residues. The CDR3 DNA sequence: TGTGCCAGCAGCATCTTAACCGGGACAGGGACTGAAGCTTTCTTT. It yields the protein CASSILTGTGTEAFF.

This clonotype was counted at least ten times. The chain recombines TRBV12-3 or TRBV12-4 with TRBJ1-5; D is uncertain. This CDR3 region has 15 residues. With 3 bases removed from V and 5 bases from J, the gap between germline ends came to 14 bases. CDR3 sequence (DNA): TGTGCCAGCAGTTTCAGGCCAGACTCTTATCAGCCCCAGCATTTT. This gives the protein CASSFRPDSYQPQHF.

This clonotype was detected only a few times. The CDR3 sequence: CASSLLVGETQYF. In DNA form, the CDR3 reads TGCGCCAGCAGCCTCCTGGTGGGGGAGACCCAGTACTTC. The rearrangement uses TRBV5-1 and TRBJ2-5, with D unclear. The V and J ends lost 4 bases and 5 bases respectively, with 12 bases between them. Germline-derived CDR1 and CDR2 are SGHRS and YFSETQ. CDR3 length: 13 residues.

The table lists this clonotype with many counts. The chain couples TRBV28 to TRBJ2-5, with TRBD1 matching 9 bases. Per germline, CDR1 MDHEN and CDR2 SYDVKM. V shed 3 bases and J 4 bases; nucleotides not matched to a gene: 3. The CDR3 length is 14 residues. The CDR3 coding sequence is TGTGCCAGCAGTTTGGACAGGGGTGGAGAGACCCAGTACTTC. Translation: CASSLDRGGETQYF.

This chain uses TRBV27 with TRBJ2-3; TRBD1 might be the D (6 bases). Germline CDR1 and CDR2: MNHEY and SMNVEV (reference sequence). The CDR3 totals 16 residues. The V end lost 6 bases, the J end lost 0 bases, and 16 bases lay between the germline ends. The DNA for the CDR3 is TGTGCCAGCAGCGGACCAAGGACAGCTAGCACAGATACGCAGTATTTT. Residues: CASSGPRTASTDTQYF.

The chain couples TRBV30 to TRBJ1-1; unclear D gene. Trimming left V 2 bases short and J 0 bases short, with 10 bases between. Germline values: CDR1 GTSNPN, CDR2 SVGIG (reference sequence). The CDR3 is 14 residues long. The CDR3 DNA is TGTGCCTGGAGTACAACAAACATGAACACTGAAGCTTTCTTT. This gives the protein CAWSTTNMNTEAFF. The whole variable domain, filled in from reference TRBV30 and TRBJ1-1, reads SQTIHQWPATLVQPVGSPLSLECTVEGTSNPNLYWYRQAAGRGLQLLFYSVGIGQISSEVPQNLSASRPQDRQFILSSKKLLLSDSGFYLCAWSTTNMNTEAFFGQGTRLTVV.

This clonotype was counted ten times or more. The chain uses TRBV10-3 and TRBJ1-5, with no clear D. Trimming removed 0 bases at V and 5 bases at J, with 11 bases between. Germline loops: CDR1 ENHRY, CDR2 SYGVKD. This CDR3 is built from 15 residues. For the CDR3, the DNA is TGTGCCATCAGTGAGTCCGGCAGTAACCATCAGCCCCAGCATTTT. Amino acids: CAISESGSNHQPQHF.

This clonotype was counted many times. The chain carries TRBV12-3 or TRBV12-4 and TRBJ1-5; the D is unclear. The V gene lost 0 bases and the J gene lost 5 bases, with 11 bases spanning the gap. The CDR3 runs 15 residues. CDR3 loop: CASSLAGSGDQPQHF. The CDR3 DNA reads TGTGCCAGCAGTTTAGCCGGAAGCGGCGATCAGCCCCAGCATTTT.

This clonotype occurred many times. The chain combines TRBV5-1 with TRBJ2-5; 7 bases line up with TRBD1. The germline V gene encodes CDR1 SGHRS and CDR2 YFSETQ. The CDR3 is 16 amino acids. The junction had 9 bases not matched to a gene; V was cut back by 3 bases and J by 1 base. For the CDR3, the DNA is TGCGCCAGCAGCTCCGAATACCACAGGGGCCAAGAGACCCAGTACTTC. Encoded protein: CASSSEYHRGQETQYF.

This clonotype was seen repeatedly, ten times or more. For the CDR3, the DNA is TGTGCCAGCCCTACAGGGGAGTCGGGGGAGCTGTTTTTT. Translation: CASPTGESGELFF. V gene TRBV11-2 combines with J gene TRBJ2-2, with 7 nucleotides matching TRBD1. The CDR3 has 13 residues. V was clipped by 8 bases and J by 8 bases; unmatched bases: 8. Germline values: CDR1 SGHAT, CDR2 FQNNGV.

This clonotype has only a few counts. The chain links TRBV19 to TRBJ1-1, with a possible D match to TRBD1 (6 bases). Germline CDR1 LNHDA, CDR2 SQIVND (reference sequence). The CDR3 runs to 16 residues. Trimming took off 3 bases at V and 0 bases at J, with 14 bases between the two ends. The CDR3 sequence: CASSIASGAMNTEAFF. CDR3 DNA: TGTGCCAGTAGTATCGCATCAGGGGCGATGAACACTGAAGCTTTCTTT.

Ten or more counts support this clonotype. This sequence joins TRBV5-8 and TRBJ2-1, with D perhaps TRBD2 (6 bases). V dropped 1 base and J dropped 3 bases, with 11 bases sitting between them. The germline V gene encodes CDR1 SGHTS and CDR2 YDEGEE. There are 15 residues in the CDR3. In nucleotides, the CDR3 is TGTGCCAGCAGCTTGTCTAGCGCCTTCTACAATGAGCAGTTCTTC. Its translation: CASSLSSAFYNEQFF.

This clonotype was seen many times. The chain has TRBV30 and TRBJ1-2; D is unresolved. CDR1 and CDR2 from the germline V gene are GTSNPN and SVGIG (reference sequence). Trimming removed 3 bases at V and 2 bases at J, with 4 bases between. The CDR3 extends over 11 amino acids. In DNA form, the CDR3 reads TGTGCCTGGAGCGGGAACTATGGCTACACCTTC. Encoded protein: CAWSGNYGYTF.

This clonotype was seen many times. The J gene is TRBJ2-3, the V gene TRBV3-1, with TRBD2 identical over 9 bases. V trimming: 6 bases; J trimming: 5 bases; junction bases outside the gene matches: 9. The CDR3 sequence is 15 residues long. Germline-derived CDR1 and CDR2 are LGHDT and YNNKEL (reference sequence). The CDR3 is CASSRGGAGVDTQYF. For the CDR3, the DNA is TGTGCCAGCAGTCGCGGGGGGGCCGGTGTAGATACGCAGTATTTT.

This clonotype was counted only a few times. The chain recombines TRBV19 with TRBJ1-1, with 7 positions matching TRBD1. The ends lost 4 bases at V and 8 bases at J; junction bases unmatched: 13. The CDR3 totals 15 residues. CDR1 and CDR2 (germline): LNHDA, SQIVND (reference sequence). CDR3 amino acids: CASSTNSQGFKEAFF. The CDR3 bases are TGTGCCAGTAGTACAAACTCACAGGGGTTCAAAGAAGCTTTCTTT.

This clonotype was observed a single time. The rearrangement joins TRBV4-1 to TRBJ2-7; 13 nucleotides agree with TRBD2. The CDR3 length is 15 residues. Germline CDR1 and CDR2: MGHRA and YSYEKL. Trimming cost V 5 bases and J 3 bases; bases outside gene matches: 4. The CDR3 region has the DNA TGCGCCAGCAGCTATGGGACTAGCGGGGACTACGAGCAGTACTTC. Translated: CASSYGTSGDYEQYF.

The chain uses TRBV12-3 or TRBV12-4 and TRBJ2-2; no clear D. The CDR3 has 11 residues. The germline V and J ends were trimmed by 8 bases and 5 bases, with 6 bases remaining between them. CDR3 amino acids: CASAQTGELFF. Here the CDR3 DNA reads TGTGCCAGCGCCCAGACCGGGGAGCTGTTTTTT.

This clonotype was observed a few times. The chain joins TRBV5-1 to TRBJ2-7; D tentatively reads TRBD1 or TRBD2 (5 bases each). The CDR3 consists of 15 residues. CDR1 is SGHRS, CDR2 YFSETQ, per germline. V lost 4 bases and J 5 bases, leaving 19 bases between the germline ends. CDR3 amino acids: CASSLLAGRVDEQYF. As DNA, the CDR3 is TGCGCCAGCAGCCTCCTGGCGGGCAGGGTCGACGAGCAGTACTTC. The full variable domain, its missing parts supplied by reference TRBV5-1 and TRBJ2-7, is KAGVTQTPRYLIKTRGQQVTLSCSPISGHRSVSWYQQTPGQGLQFLFEYFSETQRNKGNFPGRFSGRQFSNSRSEMNVSTLELGDSALYLCASSLLAGRVDEQYFGPGTRLTVT.

The table lists this clonotype with many counts. CDR3 residues: CASSYPGRGNEQFF. The CDR3 bases are TGTGCCAGCAGCTATCCGGGCCGAGGCAATGAGCAGTTCTTC. The chain employs TRBV7-2 and TRBJ2-1; unclear D gene. V gave up 4 bases and J gave up 6 bases, with 13 bases separating them. Looked up from germline, CDR1 is SGHTA and CDR2 is FQGNSA. The CDR3 has 14 residues.

In this sample, this clonotype turned up many times. CDR3 nucleotides: TGTGCCAGCAGGTTAATGGGGGGAAATTCACCCCTCCACTTT. Translated, it gives CASRLMGGNSPLHF. The chain uses TRBV12-3 or TRBV12-4 and TRBJ1-6; TRBD1 is a possible D gene (5 bases). The CDR3 covers 14 residues. V was cut by 6 bases and J by 7 bases, with 13 bases left in between.

In this sample, this clonotype turned up a few times. The chain links TRBV18 to TRBJ1-3; D is uncertain. The CDR3 runs to 16 residues. The germline V gene encodes CDR1 KGHSH and CDR2 LQKENI. V was clipped by 2 bases and J by 1 base, with 12 bases between them. CDR3 coding DNA: TGTGCCAGCTCACCAGAGTCACGGAGGTCTGGAAACACCATATATTTT. Amino acid sequence: CASSPESRRSGNTIYF.